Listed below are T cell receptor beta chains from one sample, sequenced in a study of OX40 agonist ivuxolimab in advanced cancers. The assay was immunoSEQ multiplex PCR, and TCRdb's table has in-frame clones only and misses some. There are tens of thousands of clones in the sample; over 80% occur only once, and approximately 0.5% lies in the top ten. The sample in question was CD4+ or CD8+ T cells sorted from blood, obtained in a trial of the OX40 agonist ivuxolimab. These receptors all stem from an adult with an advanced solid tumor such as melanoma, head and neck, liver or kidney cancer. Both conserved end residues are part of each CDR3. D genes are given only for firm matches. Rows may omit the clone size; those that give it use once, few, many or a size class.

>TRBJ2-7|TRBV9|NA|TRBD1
CASSKTGTASYEQYF
TGTGCCAGCAGCAAAACCGGGACAGCCTCCTACGAGCAGTACTTC
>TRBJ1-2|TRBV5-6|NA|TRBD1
CASSLLGDRGAGYTF
TGTGCCAGCAGCTTGTTAGGGGACAGGGGGGCTGGCTACACCTTC
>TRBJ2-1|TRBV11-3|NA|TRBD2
CASSSLSGRTYNEQFF
TGTGCCAGCAGCTCCCTTAGCGGGAGGACCTACAATGAGCAGTTCTTC
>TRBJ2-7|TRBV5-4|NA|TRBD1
CASSAGQDSYEQYF
TGTGCCAGCAGCGCGGGACAGGACTCCTACGAGCAGTACTTC
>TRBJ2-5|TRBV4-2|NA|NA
CASSPAGTPQETQYF
TGTGCCAGCAGCCCCGCCGGGACTCCCCAAGAGACCCAGTACTTC
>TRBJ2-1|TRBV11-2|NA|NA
CASSLSGGDSEQFF
TGTGCCAGCAGCTTATCAGGGGGGGATAGTGAGCAGTTCTTC
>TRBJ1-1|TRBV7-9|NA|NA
CASSLDMNTEAFF
TGTGCCAGCAGCTTAGATATGAACACTGAAGCTTTCTTT
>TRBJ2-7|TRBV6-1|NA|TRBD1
CASREFGTGVYEQYF
TGTGCCAGCAGAGAATTTGGGACAGGGGTCTACGAGCAGTACTTC
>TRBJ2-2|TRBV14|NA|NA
CASSLGHWNTGELFF
TGTGCCAGCAGCCTGGGACACTGGAACACCGGGGAGCTGTTTTTT
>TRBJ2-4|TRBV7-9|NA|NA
CASKSRGMAKNIQYF
TGTGCCAGCAAATCACGCGGCATGGCCAAAAACATTCAGTACTTC
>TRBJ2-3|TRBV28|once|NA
CASSPAGGAGVGKKTDTQYF
TGTGCCAGCAGCCCCGCCGGAGGGGCAGGGGTAGGAAAAAAAACAGATACGCAGTATTTT
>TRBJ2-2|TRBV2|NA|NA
CASSDVTGNTGELFF
TGTGCCAGCAGTGATGTGACAGGGAACACCGGGGAGCTGTTTTTT
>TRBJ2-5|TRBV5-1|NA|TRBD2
CASSPGLDQETQYF
TGCGCCAGCAGCCCCGGACTAGATCAAGAGACCCAGTACTTC
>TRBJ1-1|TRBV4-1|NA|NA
CASSQVATANTEAFF
TGCGCCAGCAGCCAAGTCGCGACAGCGAACACTGAAGCTTTCTTT
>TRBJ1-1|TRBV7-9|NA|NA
CASVARGNTEAFF
TGTGCCAGCGTTGCTAGGGGGAACACTGAAGCTTTCTTT
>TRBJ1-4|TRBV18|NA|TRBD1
CASSRQGAGEKLFF
TGTGCCAGCTCACGACAGGGGGCCGGAGAAAAACTGTTTTTT
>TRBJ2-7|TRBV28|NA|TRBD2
CASSSRQGLAGYPYEQYF
TGTGCCAGCAGTTCACGGCAGGGACTAGCGGGTTACCCCTACGAGCAGTACTTC
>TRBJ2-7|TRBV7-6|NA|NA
CASSLVDTYEQYF
TGTGCCAGCAGCTTAGTCGATACCTACGAGCAGTACTTC
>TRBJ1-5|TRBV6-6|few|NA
CASSSPRKDQPQHF
TGTGCCAGCAGTTCCCCTCGTAAGGATCAGCCCCAGCATTTT
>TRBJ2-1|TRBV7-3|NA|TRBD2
CASSLDGTRVNEQFF
TGTGCCAGCAGCTTAGATGGGACTAGAGTCAATGAGCAGTTCTTC
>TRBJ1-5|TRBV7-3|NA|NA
CASSLAGDQPQHF
TGTGCCAGCAGCTTAGCTGGGGATCAGCCCCAGCATTTT
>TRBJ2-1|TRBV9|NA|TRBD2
CASSYQAGGGDNEQFF
TGTGCCAGCAGCTACCAAGCGGGGGGAGGTGACAATGAGCAGTTCTTC
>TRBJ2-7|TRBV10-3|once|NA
CAISESSKTPLEQYF
TGTGCCATCAGTGAGTCAAGCAAGACCCCCCTCGAGCAGTACTTC
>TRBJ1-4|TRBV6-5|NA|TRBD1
CASSYTRGPGEKLFF
TGTGCCAGCAGTTACACCAGGGGGCCGGGTGAAAAACTGTTTTTT
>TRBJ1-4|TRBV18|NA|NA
CASSPASGVSEKLFF
TGTGCCAGCTCGCCAGCCTCCGGGGTTTCTGAAAAACTGTTTTTT
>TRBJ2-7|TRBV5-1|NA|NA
CASSLEGSEQYF
TGCGCCAGCAGCTTGGAAGGATCCGAGCAGTACTTC
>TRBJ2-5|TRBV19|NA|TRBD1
CASSIPGQGETQYF
TGTGCCAGTAGTATTCCGGGACAGGGAGAGACCCAGTACTTC
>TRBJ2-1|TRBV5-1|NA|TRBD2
CASSFLAGGGNEQFF
TGCGCCAGCAGCTTTCTAGCGGGAGGGGGCAATGAGCAGTTCTTC
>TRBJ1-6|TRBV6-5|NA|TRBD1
CASSPTGENSPLHF
TGTGCCAGCAGCCCGACAGGGGAGAATTCACCCCTCCACTTT
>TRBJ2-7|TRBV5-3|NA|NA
CARSLDSYEQYF
TGTGCCAGAAGCTTAGACAGCTACGAGCAGTACTTC
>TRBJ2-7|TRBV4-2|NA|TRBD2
CASSLGLAGAYEQYF
TGTGCCAGCAGTTTGGGACTAGCGGGAGCCTACGAGCAGTACTTC
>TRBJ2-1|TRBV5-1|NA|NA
CASSSGLPGDEQFF
TGCGCCAGCAGCTCCGGGCTACCCGGGGATGAGCAGTTCTTC